The 20 T cell receptor beta chains listed next were all sequenced from one sample in a study of human T cells and chemical hapten exposure. TCRdb fed the RACE reads into MiXCR, producing one record per CDR3 protein. The table includes 65,000 to 90,000 distinct CDR3 sequences, approximately 14% detected once. The time point denotes: pre-sensitization, week 0. Stated treatment: therapeutic diphenylcyclopropenone sensitization with weekly scalp DPC. The sample in question was whole blood, obtained in connection with sensitization to the hapten diphenylcyclopropenone (DPC). These receptors all come from a woman in her forties or fifties with alopecia areata. Some clones in this sample may be carry-over from other donors' samples.

This clonotype was counted a few times. A junction end diverges from the germline sequence, so it may reflect a read error. CDR3 loop: CASSAQPQGAKEKLFF. CDR3 sequence (DNA): TGTGCCAGCAGCGCCCAACCACAGGGGGCTAAAGAAAAACTGTTTTTT. This chain connects TRBV5-4 to TRBJ1-4; 9 bases agree with TRBD1. This CDR3 region has 16 residues. Germline CDR1 SGHNT, CDR2 YYREEE (reference sequence).

The chain couples TRBV10-1 to TRBJ2-4; no reliable D call. The germline CDR1 and CDR2 sequences are WNHNN and SYGVQD (reference sequence). With 2 bases removed from V and 0 bases from J, the gap between germline ends came to 8 bases. CDR3 size: 15 residues. Written as DNA, the CDR3 is TGCGCCAGCAGTGAGACCAAGTTAGCCAAAAACATTCAGTACTTC. Translated, it gives CASSETKLAKNIQYF.

This clonotype was seen more than once but under ten times. The V gene is TRBV3-1, the J gene TRBJ1-5, with TRBD1 identical over 9 bases. The V segment lost 4 bases and the J segment 5 bases; nucleotides outside the gene matches: 3. The CDR3 extends over 14 amino acids. CDR1 and CDR2 (germline): LGHDT, YNNKEL (reference sequence). This CDR3 is CASSPGTGHQPQHF. As DNA, the CDR3 is TGTGCCAGCAGCCCGGGGACAGGGCATCAGCCCCAGCATTTT.

This clonotype turned up a few times. This chain uses TRBV29-1 with TRBJ2-1; no clear D gene. The ends were cut back, 7 bases at V and 6 bases at J, with 16 bases in the middle. Germline-derived CDR1 and CDR2 are SQVTM and ANQGSEA. This CDR3 comprises 13 residues. The CDR3 nucleotides are TGCAGCGCCGATTTGCGTTCCGGCAATGAGCAGTTCTTC. Residues: CSADLRSGNEQFF.

This rearrangement joins TRBV5-1 to TRBJ1-1, with D maybe TRBD1 (5 bases). Germline lookup yields CDR1 SGHRS and CDR2 YFSETQ. Trimming cost V 4 bases and J 0 bases, with 7 bases left between them. The CDR3 extends over 13 amino acids. CDR3 protein: CASSQTVNTEAFF. DNA for the CDR3: TGCGCCAGCAGCCAGACAGTGAACACTGAAGCTTTCTTT.

This clonotype was seen only a few times. The CDR3 DNA reads as TGTGCCAGCAGCTCACTGGGGTTAAACACTGAAGCTTTCTTT. Its protein is CASSSLGLNTEAFF. This chain links TRBV5-6 with TRBJ1-1; D is ambiguous. V lost 3 bases to trimming and J lost 2 bases, with 11 bases between them. CDR1 is SGHDT, CDR2 YYEEEE, per germline. The CDR3 sequence is 14 residues long.

This clonotype was recorded at least ten times. V and J are TRBV2 and TRBJ1-6; D gene unclear. CDR3 length: 17 residues. Looked up from germline, CDR1 is SNHLY and CDR2 is FYNNEI. Deletions cut 6 bases from V and 5 bases from J, with 20 bases between. CDR3 DNA: TGTGCCAGCAGAGGTATTACCGGGAGTAGGAATAATTCACCCCTCCACTTT. It codes for CASRGITGSRNNSPLHF.

This clonotype turned up a few times. This chain joins TRBV6-5 and TRBJ1-1, with D maybe TRBD1 (6 bases). There are 13 residues in the CDR3. Trimming removed 0 bases from V and 11 bases from J, with 13 bases in between. Per germline, CDR1 MNHEY and CDR2 SVGAGI. The CDR3 nucleotides are TGTGCCAGCAGTTACTCCGGCAGGGGATGGGCTTTCTTT. As protein: CASSYSGRGWAFF.

This sequence joins TRBV28 and TRBJ1-1; no clear D gene. The V gene's germline CDR1 is MDHEN and CDR2 SYDVKM. Trimming removed 6 bases from V and 1 base from J, with 12 bases in between. CDR3 size: 14 residues. CDR3 region: CASRAGVQNTEAFF. The CDR3 nucleotides are TGTGCCAGCAGGGCCGGGGTCCAGAACACTGAAGCTTTCTTT. The whole variable domain, filled in from reference TRBV28 and TRBJ1-1, reads DVKVTQSSRYLVKRTGEKVFLECVQDMDHENMFWYRQDPGLGLRLIYFSYDVKMKEKGDIPEGYSVSREKKERFSLILESASTNQTSMYLCASRAGVQNTEAFFGQGTRLTVV.

In its sample, this clonotype is medium-sized. The gene calls are TRBV27 and TRBJ2-1, with 7 bases lining up with TRBD2. Germline V gene data show CDR1 as MNHEY and CDR2 as SMNVEV (reference sequence). V dropped 3 bases and J dropped 7; count of bases not matched to a gene: 12. The CDR3 covers 16 residues. For the CDR3, the DNA is TGTGCCAGCAGTTTGGGCGGGAGTCCTACGTGGAATGAGCAGTTCTTC. Translated: CASSLGGSPTWNEQFF.

V and J are TRBV7-6 and TRBJ2-1; TRBD2 matches 12 bases. V lost 5 bases to trimming and J lost 10 bases; unmatched junction nucleotides: 18. Germline V gene lookup returns CDR1 SGHVS and CDR2 FNYEAQ. CDR3 size: 18 residues. This CDR3 is CASSKRVRTSGAPREQFF. DNA for the CDR3: TGTGCCAGCAGCAAGCGCGTCCGGACTAGCGGGGCTCCACGGGAGCAGTTCTTC.

Only a few counts were recorded for this clonotype. This chain links TRBV20-1 with TRBJ2-2; D unresolved. The CDR3 runs 13 residues. The germline V and J ends were trimmed by 6 bases and 2 bases, with 10 bases remaining between them. Germline values: CDR1 DFQATT, CDR2 SNEGSKA (reference sequence). The DNA for the CDR3 is TGCAGTGCCAAGGCGCCTAACACCGGGGAGCTGTTTTTT. It translates to CSAKAPNTGELFF.

This clonotype was counted only a few times. One end of the junction varies from germline; a read error may be responsible. The chain couples TRBV3-1 to TRBJ1-1; D uncertain. The CDR3 length is 13 residues. CDR1 and CDR2 (germline): LGHDT, YNNKEL (reference sequence). CDR3 bases: TGTGCCAGCAACCAAGGCCTAAACACTGAAGCTTTCTTT. It specifies CASNQGLNTEAFF.

The V call is TRBV9, the J call TRBJ1-6; the match to TRBD1 covers 9 bases. Per germline, CDR1 SGDLS and CDR2 YYNGEE. V lost 0 bases and J lost 8; bases outside the gene matches: 3. CDR3 length: 15 amino acids. The DNA for the CDR3 is TGTGCCAGCAGCGTAGCAGGGGACAGGGATTCACCCCTCCACTTT. It translates to CASSVAGDRDSPLHF.

This clonotype has just a few counts. The J gene is TRBJ2-5, the V gene TRBV28; D gene uncertain. CDR3 length: 11 residues. V lost 7 bases and J lost 4, with 7 bases in between. CDR1 MDHEN and CDR2 SYDVKM come from the germline V gene. CDR3 loop: CASNFRETQYF. The CDR3 DNA reads as TGTGCCAGCAACTTTCGAGAGACCCAGTACTTC.

This clonotype was counted a few times. This chain joins TRBV28 and TRBJ1-1, with a tentative D call TRBD1 (5 bases). Deletions cut 4 bases from V and 3 bases from J, with 15 bases between. Germline assignment: CDR1 MDHEN and CDR2 SYDVKM. This CDR3 comprises 15 residues. In DNA form, the CDR3 reads TGTGCCAGCAGTTCACTAACAGGTTCATACACTGAAGCTTTCTTT. It is translated as CASSSLTGSYTEAFF.

The chain is built from TRBV11-2 and TRBJ1-5; the match to TRBD1 covers 7 bases. This CDR3 spans 17 amino acids. The germline gives CDR1 SGHAT, CDR2 FQNNGV. Trimming took 4 bases from V and 0 from J; bases not matched to a gene: 9. The CDR3 region has the DNA TGTGCCAGCAGCTCCCGGACAGGAAGAATTAGCAATCAGCCCCAGCATTTT. Encoded protein: CASSSRTGRISNQPQHF.

V is TRBV12-3 or TRBV12-4 and J is TRBJ1-4; D gene unclear. CDR3 size: 14 residues. The V end was cut by 4 bases, the J end by 5 bases, with 11 bases between. The CDR3 sequence is CASSSLGLNEKLFF. In DNA, the CDR3 is TGTGCCAGCAGTTCTCTGGGTCTAAATGAAAAACTGTTTTTT.

The sample holds a few counts of this clonotype. The rearrangement links TRBV5-8 to TRBJ1-1; 8 bases agree with TRBD1. Germline V gene data show CDR1 as SGHTS and CDR2 as YDEGEE. With 4 bases clipped from V and 4 bases from J, the junction kept 6 bases outside the gene matches. This CDR3 region has 14 residues. In DNA, the CDR3 is TGTGCCAGCAGCCTAAGGACAGGGAGCACTGAAGCTTTCTTT. Residues: CASSLRTGSTEAFF.

This clonotype came up many times. The chain employs TRBV28 and TRBJ2-3; D is undetermined. Germline V CDR1 and CDR2: MDHEN, SYDVKM. This CDR3 is 14 amino acids long. Trimming took off 4 bases at V and 4 bases at J, with 12 bases between the two ends. CDR3 sequence: CASSSYVSADTQYF. CDR3 DNA: TGTGCCAGCAGTTCATACGTCAGTGCAGATACGCAGTATTTT.